A single sample gave rise to the 26 T cell receptor beta chains below, sequenced in a study of sequential checkpoint blockade in melanoma. Documented treatment: randomized to nivolumab then ipilimumab (arm A) or the reverse (arm B). Repertoires were generated with immunoSEQ multiplex PCR, while TCRdb's copy carries only in-frame clones and drops some. The data hold 15,000 to 20,000 clones, with about 50% observed a single time. The material sequenced was CD8+ T cells sorted from blood (inferred from file names), taken from a patient given nivolumab and ipilimumab in sequence. These receptors were obtained from a human donor with melanoma.

The V and J genes are TRBV13 and TRBJ2-2; D gene ambiguous. This CDR3 contains 13 residues. Germline values: CDR1 PRHDT, CDR2 FYEKMQ (reference sequence). With 5 bases removed from V and 9 bases from J, the gap between germline ends came to 13 bases. Here the CDR3 DNA reads TGTGCCAGCAGCAACTTTCCCGCCCGGGAGCTGTTTTTT. It yields the protein CASSNFPARELFF.

The J gene is TRBJ2-1, the V gene TRBV12-5, with 8 bases that match TRBD2. Germline V gene sequence: CDR1 LGHNT, CDR2 FRNRAP. The trim removed 1 base at V and 9 bases at J, leaving 5 bases unmatched. The CDR3 totals 14 residues. CDR3 coding DNA: TGTGCTAGTGGTTTGGAAGGGACTAGAGGTGAGCAGTTCTTC. Residues: CASGLEGTRGEQFF.

This clone was found a few times. V and J are TRBV18 and TRBJ2-7; perhaps TRBD1 as D (6 bases). The CDR3 is 15 amino acids. The germline V gene has CDR1 KGHSH and CDR2 LQKENI. V lost 1 base, J lost 2 bases, and 12 bases lay in between. The CDR3 here is CASSPLSTGPYEQYF. CDR3 DNA: TGTGCCAGCTCACCACTTAGCACAGGGCCCTACGAGCAGTACTTC.

CDR3 amino acids: CASSFGQGYGYTF. The CDR3 DNA sequence: TGTGCCAGCAGTTTTGGGCAGGGCTATGGCTACACCTTC. J is TRBJ1-2 and V is TRBV27; a weak D match, TRBD1 (5 bases). V lost 3 bases to trimming and J lost 4 bases, with 9 bases between them. Germline V gene lookup returns CDR1 MNHEY and CDR2 SMNVEV (reference sequence). CDR3 length: 13 amino acids.

The chain joins TRBV9 to TRBJ2-7; possible D gene TRBD1, 5 bases. The CDR3 is 13 residues long. V was clipped by 3 bases and J by 6 bases, with 13 bases between them. Germline assignment: CDR1 SGDLS and CDR2 YYNGEE. CDR3 region: CASSGRVIGEQYF. The CDR3 DNA follows: TGTGCCAGCAGCGGCAGGGTAATCGGCGAGCAGTACTTC.

V usage is TRBV6-5 and J usage is TRBJ2-7; TRBD2 matches at 8 bases. CDR3 length equals 14 residues. Per the germline V gene, CDR1 is MNHEY and CDR2 is SVGAGI. J was trimmed by 7 bases and V by 0 bases; bases with no gene match: 5. Here the CDR3 reads CASSYSAGANEQYF. Here the CDR3 DNA reads TGTGCCAGCAGTTACTCAGCGGGGGCGAATGAGCAGTACTTC.

This clone was counted only a few times. The chain employs TRBV29-1 and TRBJ1-4, with D possibly being TRBD1 (6 bases). The CDR3 is 16 amino acids. From germline, CDR1 is SQVTM and CDR2 ANQGSEA. With 1 base removed from V and 8 bases from J, the gap between germline ends came to 20 bases. This chain's CDR3 is CSVEGLARGLEEKLFF. The DNA of the CDR3 is TGCAGCGTTGAAGGCCTGGCAAGGGGGTTGGAGGAAAAACTGTTTTTT.

This clone is a singleton in its sample. This sequence joins TRBV2 and TRBJ2-2, with D perhaps TRBD1 (7 bases). V shed 3 bases and J shed 4 bases, with 12 bases lying between them. The germline V gene has CDR1 SNHLY and CDR2 FYNNEI. The CDR3 is 15 amino acids. The DNA of the CDR3 is TGTGCCAGCAGTGATCCAGGGGGAGGCACCGGGGAGCTGTTTTTT. It translates to CASSDPGGGTGELFF. The variable domain in full, completed from reference TRBV2 and TRBJ2-2, reads EPEVTQTPSHQVTQMGQEVILRCVPISNHLYFYWYRQILGQKVEFLVSFYNNEISEKSEIFDDQFSVERPDGSNFTLKIRSTKLEDSAMYFCASSDPGGGTGELFFGEGSRLTVL.

This chain connects TRBV4-1 to TRBJ1-5; D not certain. Germline-derived CDR1 and CDR2 are MGHRA and YSYEKL. The length of the CDR3 is 14 residues. Trimming took off 1 base at V and 9 bases at J, with 13 bases between the two ends. The CDR3 DNA is TGCGCCAGCAGCCAAGTCTTCGGTGGTGGGCCCCAGCATTTT. Protein sequence: CASSQVFGGGPQHF.

J is TRBJ1-1 and V is TRBV7-6; D may be TRBD1 (6 bases). The V gene lost 3 bases and the J gene lost 1 base, with 12 bases spanning the gap. CDR1 is SGHVS and CDR2 is FNYEAQ in the germline V gene. This CDR3 spans 15 amino acids. CDR3: CASSFARGANTEAFF. The CDR3 coding sequence is TGTGCCAGCAGCTTCGCCCGGGGGGCGAACACTGAAGCTTTCTTT.

This clone was found a few times. The rearrangement uses TRBV25-1 and TRBJ2-5; 9 positions match TRBD2. The germline gives CDR1 MGHDK, CDR2 SYGVNS. V shed 6 bases and J 9 bases; nucleotides not matched to a gene: 11. The CDR3 length is 14 residues. In nucleotides, the CDR3 is TGTGCCAGCAGCGGGTTTAGCGGGAGCATGGCCCAGTACTTC. It specifies CASSGFSGSMAQYF.

This chain links TRBV9 with TRBJ2-1; a possible D gene is TRBD2 (5 bases). CDR1 is SGDLS, CDR2 YYNGEE, per germline. V lost 3 bases, J lost 8 bases, and 18 bases lay in between. This CDR3 region has 15 residues. The CDR3 region has the DNA TGTGCCAGCAGCGCTCAGCAACTAGTGCCGGATGAGCAGTTCTTC. Translation: CASSAQQLVPDEQFF. The variable domain in full, completed from reference TRBV9 and TRBJ2-1, reads DSGVTQTPKHLITATGQRVTLRCSPRSGDLSVYWYQQSLDQGLQFLIQYYNGEERAKGNILERFSAQQFPDLHSELNLSSLELGDSALYFCASSAQQLVPDEQFFGPGTRLTVL.

DNA for the CDR3: TGTGCCAGCAACAGCGAGGGACACCCCACTGAAGCTTTCTTT. As protein: CASNSEGHPTEAFF. V and J are TRBV28 and TRBJ1-1; TRBD1 is a possible D gene (6 bases). Deletions cut 7 bases from V and 4 bases from J, with 16 bases between. Germline CDR1 reads MDHEN; CDR2 reads SYDVKM. The length of the CDR3 is 14 residues.

The J gene is TRBJ2-7, the V gene TRBV6-5, with 9 nucleotides matching TRBD2. The CDR3 is 15 residues long. Germline loops: CDR1 MNHEY, CDR2 SVGAGI. J lost 4 bases, V lost 0 bases, and 4 bases had no gene match. The CDR3 spells CASSYSRAGGYEQYF. CDR3 in DNA: TGTGCCAGCAGTTACTCGCGCGCGGGAGGGTACGAGCAGTACTTC.

This clone has just a few counts. CDR3 amino acids: CASSHGLTNSYNEQFF. The CDR3 DNA is TGTGCCAGCAGCCACGGGTTAACAAACTCCTACAATGAGCAGTTCTTC. The V gene is TRBV4-2, the J gene TRBJ2-1, with D unresolved. In germline, CDR1 is LGHNA, CDR2 YNFKEQ. Trimming pared 3 bases from V and 0 bases from J, leaving 12 bases between. The CDR3 is 16 residues long.

This clone was seen a few times. V gene TRBV6-1 combines with J gene TRBJ1-1; no clear D. The CDR3 has 13 amino acids. CDR1 MNHNS and CDR2 SASEGT come from the germline V gene. V lost 6 bases, J lost 1 base, and 9 bases lay in between. CDR3 nucleotide sequence: TGTGCCAGCAGGGAGGACGGGAACACTGAAGCTTTCTTT. This sequence encodes CASREDGNTEAFF.

Only a few counts were recorded for this clone. This chain links TRBV4-1 with TRBJ1-5, with 9 bases identical to TRBD1. V gave up 1 base and J gave up 11 bases; unmatched junction bases: 18. There are 18 residues in the CDR3. Per germline, CDR1 MGHRA and CDR2 YSYEKL. The CDR3 spells CASSQADGQGFPPSTQHF. DNA of the CDR3: TGCGCCAGCAGCCAAGCTGATGGACAGGGGTTCCCGCCGTCGACCCAGCATTTT.

This chain links TRBV20-1 with TRBJ2-7; D call uncertain. CDR3 length: 11 residues. Germline V gene lookup returns CDR1 DFQATT and CDR2 SNEGSKA (reference sequence). Trimming took 7 bases from V and 5 from J, leaving 12 bases between them. CDR3 residues: CSGTSSHEQYF. Written as DNA, the CDR3 is TGCAGTGGCACAAGTTCGCACGAGCAGTACTTC.

The J gene is TRBJ2-3, the V gene TRBV2; 9 positions match TRBD1. The junction had 8 bases not matched to a gene; V was cut back by 2 bases and J by 5 bases. The CDR3 is 16 residues long. The germline gives CDR1 SNHLY, CDR2 FYNNEI. This chain's CDR3 is CASSEYWTGVIDTQYF. The CDR3 DNA is TGTGCCAGCAGTGAATATTGGACAGGGGTAATAGATACGCAGTATTTT.

The genes are TRBV2 and TRBJ2-7; D is possibly TRBD2 (6 bases). Germline CDR1 SNHLY, CDR2 FYNNEI. There are 13 residues in the CDR3. Trimming cost V 10 bases and J 2 bases, with 15 bases left between them. The CDR3 sequence: CATLGRSPYEQYF. CDR3 DNA: TGTGCCACCCTGGGGAGGTCCCCCTACGAGCAGTACTTC.

This chain connects TRBV28 to TRBJ2-3; unclear D gene. Germline V lookup: CDR1 MDHEN, CDR2 SYDVKM. This CDR3 has 14 residues. The V end lost 3 bases, the J end lost 1 base, and 8 bases lay between the germline ends. CDR3 amino acids: CASSFFTGTDTQYF. The DNA for the CDR3 is TGTGCCAGCAGTTTTTTCACAGGCACAGATACGCAGTATTTT.

The genes are TRBV28 and TRBJ2-5; D unclear. The DNA end is a closer match to TRBJ2-7, so the J assignment may be wrong. The length of the CDR3 is 14 residues. Germline V lookup: CDR1 MDHEN, CDR2 SYDVKM. CDR3 loop: CASSLNSMADEQYF. In DNA, the CDR3 is TGTGCCAGCAGTTTAAACAGTATGGCTGACGAGCAGTACTTC.

This clone is medium-sized in the sample. J is TRBJ1-5 and V is TRBV6-5; a possible D gene is TRBD1 (5 bases). Germline loops: CDR1 MNHEY, CDR2 SVGAGI. The ends were cut back, 2 bases at V and 2 bases at J, with 10 bases in the middle. The CDR3 runs 15 residues. CDR3 nucleotide sequence: TGTGCCAGCAGTTACGGGGCAGGCGGCAATCAGCCCCAGCATTTT. Encoded protein: CASSYGAGGNQPQHF.

This clone was detected only a few times. The chain carries TRBV6-6 and TRBJ2-2; TRBD2 agrees at 11 bases. Germline loops: CDR1 MNHNY, CDR2 SVGAGI (reference sequence). The V and J ends lost 7 bases and 7 bases, in that order; junction bases with no gene match: 2. There are 13 residues in the CDR3. CDR3 in amino acids: CASKTSGIGELFF. The DNA for the CDR3 is TGTGCCAGCAAGACTAGCGGGATCGGGGAGCTGTTTTTT.

The gene calls are TRBV27 and TRBJ2-2; 10 bases are a match to TRBD1. Germline V gene lookup returns CDR1 MNHEY and CDR2 SMNVEV (reference sequence). The CDR3 runs to 14 residues. V shed 6 bases, J shed 3 bases, and the junction held 1 base outside the gene matches. The CDR3 nucleotides read TGTGCCAGCAGGGGACAGGGGTACACCGGGGAGCTGTTTTTT. Its protein is CASRGQGYTGELFF.

As to this clone: It may be a read error: a sequence one base away is much more abundant. The chain recombines TRBV15 with TRBJ1-5; a possible D gene is TRBD1 (5 bases). The CDR3 consists of 14 residues. Trimming cost V 1 base and J 2 bases, with 6 bases left between them. Germline-derived CDR1 and CDR2 are LNHNV and YYDKDF (reference sequence). The CDR3: CATSRVRGNQPQHF. CDR3 DNA sequence: TGTGCCACCAGCAGAGTCAGGGGCAATCAGCCCCAGCATTTT.